This TCR beta chain comes out of a study of control samples from healthy donors and cancer patients. Germline V gene lookup returns CDR1 LNHNV and CDR2 YYDKDF (reference sequence). V dropped 2 bases and J dropped 6; count of bases not matched to a gene: 11. The length of the CDR3 is 16 residues. Sequencing used immunoSEQ multiplex PCR; TCRdb keeps in-frame clones, though not all of them. The data contain 69,000 or so clones, about 95% of them seen just once; the ten biggest clones take up approximately 2.5%. The V and J genes are TRBV15 and TRBJ2-5; 8 bases match TRBD1. The sequenced sample consisted of blood. The source is a woman aged 25 to 39 in good health. The CDR3 DNA follows: TGTGCCACCAGCAGACCAACAGGGGGTTCCTCGAAGACCCAGTACTTC. As protein: CATSRPTGGSSKTQYF.